Following are 28 T cell receptor beta chains from one sample sequenced in a study of T cell responses to AZD1222 COVID-19 vaccine. Sequencing used immunoSEQ multiplex PCR; TCRdb keeps in-frame clones, though not all of them. The table has about 140,000 clones, around 92% seen once; the top ten hold 3% to 4.5%. The sample consisted of peripheral blood, taken 28 days after the second AZD1222 dose. The receptors were sampled from an adult who received the AZD1222 COVID-19 vaccine.

The chain uses TRBV9 and TRBJ2-7; 8 bases line up with TRBD1. CDR1 is SGDLS, CDR2 YYNGEE, per germline. This CDR3 is 15 amino acids long. V lost 0 bases, J lost 3 bases, and 5 bases stayed unmatched. CDR3 in amino acids: CASSVDGTGYYEQYF. CDR3 DNA: TGTGCCAGCAGCGTAGACGGGACAGGCTACTACGAGCAGTACTTC.

The V and J genes are TRBV11-3 and TRBJ2-1, with 7 positions matching TRBD2. J was trimmed by 6 bases and V by 0 bases; bases with no gene match: 2. Germline CDR1 and CDR2: SGHNT and YENEEA. The CDR3 contains 14 residues. CDR3 region: CASSLEAGSNEQFF. As DNA, the CDR3 is TGTGCCAGCAGCTTAGAAGCGGGGAGCAATGAGCAGTTCTTC.

The chain has TRBV3-1 (or the pseudogene TRBV3-2) and TRBJ1-4, with D hard to call. The V and J ends lost 1 base and 7 bases respectively, with 7 bases between them. Germline values: CDR1 LGHDT, CDR2 YNNKEL (reference sequence). This CDR3 region has 13 residues. The CDR3 nucleotides are TGTGCCAGCAGCCAAGCCGTCGGTGAAAAACTGTTTTTT. Translated, it gives CASSQAVGEKLFF.

This clone has only a few counts. The CDR3 loop reads CASRPGGFRRSYEQYF. For the CDR3, the DNA is TGTGCCAGCAGGCCCGGTGGCTTCAGGCGCTCCTACGAGCAGTACTTC. The chain couples TRBV28 to TRBJ2-7; no clear D gene. The CDR3 is made up of 16 amino acids. Germline V gene data show CDR1 as MDHEN and CDR2 as SYDVKM. Trimming pared 6 bases from V and 0 bases from J, leaving 18 bases between.

This chain joins TRBV28 and TRBJ1-6, with 7 positions matching TRBD1. Trimming cost V 3 bases and J 6 bases; bases outside gene matches: 2. Germline CDR1 MDHEN, CDR2 SYDVKM. This CDR3 is 14 amino acids long. CDR3 coding DNA: TGTGCCAGCAGTTTCAACAGGGGTAATTCACCCCTCCACTTT. Protein product: CASSFNRGNSPLHF.

The CDR3 spells CSVEMGRERYEQYF. The CDR3, as DNA: TGCAGCGTTGAAATGGGCAGGGAACGCTACGAGCAGTACTTC. V is TRBV29-1 and J is TRBJ2-7, with D tentatively TRBD1 (5 bases). The CDR3 sequence is 14 residues long. The V end was cut by 2 bases, the J end by 3 bases, with 14 bases between. Germline values: CDR1 SQVTM, CDR2 ANQGSEA.

This chain links TRBV7-8 with TRBJ2-7; 7 bases map to TRBD1. CDR3 length equals 13 residues. V shed 9 bases, J shed 4 bases, and the junction held 9 bases outside the gene matches. In germline, CDR1 is SGHVS, CDR2 FQNEAQ. As DNA, the CDR3 is TGTGCCAGTGCCGAGGGGACAGAGTACGAGCAGTACTTC. Protein sequence: CASAEGTEYEQYF. Complete variable domain (other parts from reference TRBV7-8 and TRBJ2-7): GAGVSQSPRYKVAKRGQDVALRCDPISGHVSLFWYQQALGQGPEFLTYFQNEAQLDKSGLPSDRFFAERPEGSVSTLKIQRTQQEDSAVYLCASAEGTEYEQYFGPGTRLTVT.

The chain joins TRBV19 to TRBJ2-1; tentative D call: TRBD2 (6 bases). The CDR3 length is 14 residues. Trimming took off 4 bases at V and 4 bases at J, with 11 bases between the two ends. Germline lookup yields CDR1 LNHDA and CDR2 SQIVND (reference sequence). CDR3 residues: CASSNGRSYNEQFF. The CDR3 DNA sequence: TGTGCCAGTAGTAACGGGAGATCTTACAATGAGCAGTTCTTC.

The chain couples TRBV9 to TRBJ1-4; no clear D. With 6 bases removed from V and 7 bases from J, the gap between germline ends came to 22 bases. The CDR3 length is 16 residues. Germline lookup yields CDR1 SGDLS and CDR2 YYNGEE. In DNA, the CDR3 is TGTGCCAGCACCCGTAGTTGGGGAGAAGGTGGTGAAAAACTGTTTTTT. Translating it yields CASTRSWGEGGEKLFF.

The rearrangement uses TRBV28 and TRBJ1-5; possibly TRBD1 for D (6 bases). CDR3 length equals 15 residues. The germline gives CDR1 MDHEN, CDR2 SYDVKM. The V end was cut by 8 bases, the J end by 5 bases, with 19 bases between. The CDR3 nucleotides read TGTGCCAGCGCAAATTGGGGGGAGGGGGATCAGCCCCAGCATTTT. It encodes CASANWGEGDQPQHF. The full variable domain, completed using reference TRBV28 and TRBJ1-5, is DVKVTQSSRYLVKRTGEKVFLECVQDMDHENMFWYRQDPGLGLRLIYFSYDVKMKEKGDIPEGYSVSREKKERFSLILESASTNQTSMYLCASANWGEGDQPQHFGDGTRLSIL.

This chain connects TRBV5-1 to TRBJ1-1; no reliable D call. The CDR3 length is 16 residues. CDR1 and CDR2 (germline): SGHRS, YFSETQ. V was pared by 2 bases and J by 3 bases, with 17 bases between. CDR3 in amino acids: CASSFRVWRAYTEAFF. The CDR3 nucleotides read TGCGCCAGCAGCTTTAGGGTATGGAGGGCCTACACTGAAGCTTTCTTT.

The chain employs TRBV10-3 and TRBJ1-3; D ambiguous. V dropped 0 bases and J dropped 2 bases, with 17 bases sitting between them. Germline assignment: CDR1 ENHRY and CDR2 SYGVKD. The CDR3 is 18 residues long. The CDR3 nucleotides are TGTGCCATCAGTGAGTCGGGAGGAAGCCTAGTTACTGGAAACACCATATATTTT. Translated, it gives CAISESGGSLVTGNTIYF.

The chain employs TRBV6-5 and TRBJ2-7; 7 bases line up with TRBD1. After removal of 6 bases from V and 2 bases from J, the junction contained 10 bases not matched to a gene. Germline V lookup: CDR1 MNHEY, CDR2 SVGAGI. The CDR3 has 15 residues. DNA of the CDR3: TGTGCCAGCAGCAAAGGGACAGACGCCGCCTACGAGCAGTACTTC. It codes for CASSKGTDAAYEQYF.

This clone has only a few counts. The V call is TRBV27, the J call TRBJ2-7; D may be TRBD2 (7 bases). The germline gives CDR1 MNHEY, CDR2 SMNVEV (reference sequence). The V and J ends lost 4 bases and 5 bases respectively, with 18 bases between them. This CDR3 spans 15 amino acids. Here the CDR3 reads CASSSLARGGNEQYF. DNA for the CDR3: TGTGCCAGCAGTTCACTCGCGAGGGGGGGAAACGAGCAGTACTTC.

V usage is TRBV7-2 and J usage is TRBJ1-1; weak D call: TRBD1 (5 bases). Deletions cut 4 bases from V and 0 bases from J, with 15 bases between. Germline V lookup: CDR1 SGHTA, CDR2 FQGNSA. The length of the CDR3 is 16 residues. This CDR3 reads CASSYTLRQMNTEAFF. As DNA, the CDR3 is TGTGCCAGCAGCTATACTTTAAGACAGATGAACACTGAAGCTTTCTTT.

This chain joins TRBV6-4 and TRBJ1-3; D may be TRBD1 (6 bases). The CDR3 sequence is 15 residues long. Per germline, CDR1 MRHNA and CDR2 SNTAGT. V shed 6 bases and J shed 4 bases, with 16 bases lying between them. The CDR3: CASSPRGKAGNTIYF. The CDR3 nucleotides read TGTGCCAGCAGCCCCAGGGGCAAGGCGGGAAACACCATATATTTT.

This chain joins TRBV5-6 and TRBJ2-7; D may match TRBD1 or TRBD2 (5 bases each). Germline V gene lookup returns CDR1 SGHDT and CDR2 YYEEEE. The CDR3 covers 14 residues. V lost 3 bases and J lost 0, with 10 bases in between. CDR3 amino acids: CASSSGTASYEQYF. The CDR3 bases are TGTGCCAGCAGCTCAGGGACCGCCTCCTACGAGCAGTACTTC.

In the case of this clone: An end of the junction does not agree with germline; a read error may underlie this. The chain carries TRBV28 and TRBJ1-1; 8 nucleotides line up with TRBD1. Looked up from germline, CDR1 is MDHEN and CDR2 is SYDVKM. This CDR3 comprises 14 residues. CDR3 sequence reads: CASRLYRGGTEAFF. As DNA, the CDR3 is TGTGCCAGCAGGTTATACAGGGGGGGCACTGAAGCTTTCTTT.

The chain is built from TRBV27 and TRBJ1-1, with TRBD1 identical over 7 bases. V was clipped by 5 bases and J by 3 bases; unmatched bases: 9. The CDR3 has 15 amino acids. The germline CDR1 and CDR2 sequences are MNHEY and SMNVEV (reference sequence). For the CDR3, the DNA is TGTGCCAGCAGTCCCTCTCAGGGGGGGTACACTGAAGCTTTCTTT. Translating gives CASSPSQGGYTEAFF.

The rearrangement joins TRBV6-5 to TRBJ1-2; no firm D call. Trimming stripped 0 bases from V and 4 bases from J, with 12 bases between. The CDR3 runs to 15 residues. The germline V gene has CDR1 MNHEY and CDR2 SVGAGI. The DNA of the CDR3 is TGTGCCAGCAGTTACTCGGCAGCCGCTCTCTATGGCTACACCTTC. Translation: CASSYSAAALYGYTF.

V and J are TRBV14 and TRBJ1-1; D gene ambiguous. CDR1 SGHDN and CDR2 FVKESK come from the germline V gene. The CDR3 runs 18 residues. V was pared by 4 bases and J by 0 bases, with 21 bases between. CDR3 nucleotides: TGTGCCAGCAGCCCCCTGGCCTGGGTAGTCTCCATGAACACTGAAGCTTTCTTT. Amino acid sequence: CASSPLAWVVSMNTEAFF.

The chain is built from TRBV10-3 and TRBJ1-2, with 8 bases lining up with TRBD1. The ends lost 6 bases at V and 3 bases at J; junction bases unmatched: 6. CDR3 length equals 14 residues. The germline V gene encodes CDR1 ENHRY and CDR2 SYGVKD. The CDR3 spells CAIRDRGDDYGYTF. In DNA form, the CDR3 reads TGTGCCATCAGAGACAGGGGAGACGACTATGGCTACACCTTC.

This clone appeared once. The rearrangement links TRBV30 to TRBJ1-6; 10 bases map to TRBD1. This CDR3 is built from 19 residues. Trimming cost V 4 bases and J 6 bases; bases outside gene matches: 18. The germline V gene encodes CDR1 GTSNPN and CDR2 SVGIG (reference sequence). The chain's CDR3 is CAWTFRDRGRQKTNSPLHF. Written as DNA, the CDR3 is TGTGCCTGGACGTTCCGGGACAGGGGACGACAAAAGACTAATTCACCCCTCCACTTT.

V usage is TRBV5-4 and J usage is TRBJ1-6; TRBD1 is a possible D gene (6 bases). The CDR3 contains 15 residues. V lost 4 bases to trimming and J lost 7 bases, with 15 bases between them. Germline loops: CDR1 SGHNT, CDR2 YYREEE (reference sequence). In nucleotides, the CDR3 is TGTGCCAGCAGCATAACAGGGATCGAGAATTCACCCCTCCACTTT. Translated, it gives CASSITGIENSPLHF.

The chain links TRBV6-5 to TRBJ1-5; D uncertain. The CDR3 is made up of 16 amino acids. CDR1 is MNHEY and CDR2 is SVGAGI in the germline V gene. The ends were cut back, 0 bases at V and 0 bases at J, with 9 bases in the middle. CDR3 in DNA: TGTGCCAGCAGTTACTCCGCAGCAAATAGCAATCAGCCCCAGCATTTT. This translates into CASSYSAANSNQPQHF.

The V and J genes are TRBV29-1 and TRBJ1-2, with D possibly matching TRBD1 (6 bases). Trimming removed 2 bases from V and 5 bases from J, with 9 bases in between. CDR3 length equals 12 residues. In germline, CDR1 is SQVTM, CDR2 ANQGSEA. As DNA, the CDR3 is TGCAGCGTTGAAAGGCAGGGGTATGGCTACACCTTC. This sequence encodes CSVERQGYGYTF.

The chain has TRBV5-8 and TRBJ2-6; D not certain. Germline assignment: CDR1 SGHTS and CDR2 YDEGEE. The V end lost 4 bases, the J end lost 2 bases, and 16 bases lay between the germline ends. The CDR3 loop spans 17 amino acids. In DNA form, the CDR3 reads TGTGCCAGCAGCAGGGCAGCTGCTCGGCCTGGGGCCAACGTCCTGACTTTC. It is translated as CASSRAAARPGANVLTF.

V usage is TRBV5-6 and J usage is TRBJ1-1, with no clear D. V shed 0 bases and J shed 4 bases, with 10 bases lying between them. This CDR3 has 14 amino acids. From germline, CDR1 is SGHDT and CDR2 YYEEEE. CDR3 protein: CASSLAGMSTEAFF. CDR3 bases: TGTGCCAGCAGCTTGGCCGGAATGTCCACTGAAGCTTTCTTT.